The 9 T cell receptor beta chains listed next were all sequenced from one sample in a study of T cells in Graves' hyperthyroidism and ophthalmopathy. Amplified regions were TCR beta CDR3 sequences from RNA transcripts. With the HTBI primer set, the TCR CDR3 went through a first round of RT-PCR. Via MiXCR, TCRdb re-called the multiplex PCR reads, giving one row per CDR3 protein. The repertoire includes more than 350,000 distinct CDR3 sequences, over 12% of them detected once, and roughly a fifth sits in the top ten. Sequenced material: blood. The receptors were sampled from a woman aged 60-75 years with Graves' ophthalmopathy.

This clonotype was seen repeatedly, ten times or more. V and J are TRBV15 and TRBJ2-7; weak D call: TRBD2 (6 bases). V lost 0 bases, J lost 5 bases, and 14 bases lay in between. Germline CDR1 and CDR2: LNHNV and YYDKDF (reference sequence). The CDR3 spans 15 residues. The DNA of the CDR3 is TGTGCCACCAGCAGAGATCGAACGGGAGTTCACGAGCAGTACTTC. Translated: CATSRDRTGVHEQYF. Filled out from reference TRBV15 and TRBJ2-7, the complete variable domain reads DAMVIQNPRYQVTQFGKPVTLSCSQTLNHNVMYWYQQKSSQAPKLLFHYYDKDFNNEADTPDNFQSRRPNTSFCFLDIRSPGLGDTAMYLCATSRDRTGVHEQYFGPGTRLTVT.

The sample holds many counts of this clonotype. The CDR3 loop reads CASSEGVRSQPQHF. The CDR3 bases are TGTGCCAGCAGTGAAGGGGTGAGGAGTCAGCCCCAGCATTTT. The chain couples TRBV2 to TRBJ1-5; no clear D gene. CDR3 length: 14 residues. V gave up 1 base and J gave up 6 bases, with 10 bases separating them. Germline V CDR1 and CDR2: SNHLY, FYNNEI.

This clonotype was seen at least ten times. This chain uses TRBV5-1 with TRBJ2-7; 7 bases line up with TRBD1. Germline V gene data show CDR1 as SGHRS and CDR2 as YFSETQ. J was trimmed by 3 bases and V by 4 bases; bases with no gene match: 4. The CDR3 runs to 13 residues. The chain's CDR3 is CASSTRQGYEQYF. CDR3 coding DNA: TGCGCCAGCAGCACACGACAGGGCTACGAGCAGTACTTC.

This clonotype has ten or more counts. This chain links TRBV20-1 with TRBJ2-7; D assignment may be TRBD1 or TRBD2 (5 bases each). Per germline, CDR1 DFQATT and CDR2 SNEGSKA (reference sequence). The CDR3 extends over 14 amino acids. V was cut by 5 bases and J by 6 bases, with 20 bases left in between. The CDR3: CSAPGTSSGVEQYF. The CDR3 DNA sequence: TGCAGTGCTCCCGGGACGAGCTCTGGGGTCGAGCAGTACTTC.

This clonotype was picked up many times. The rearrangement links TRBV30 to TRBJ2-1; tentatively, D is TRBD1 (5 bases). Germline assignment: CDR1 GTSNPN and CDR2 SVGIG (reference sequence). V was clipped by 5 bases and J by 6 bases, with 14 bases between them. This CDR3 comprises 13 residues. CDR3 loop: CAWGIDRSNEQFF. The CDR3 nucleotides are TGTGCCTGGGGTATCGACAGAAGCAATGAGCAGTTCTTC.

In its sample, this clonotype was seen many times. The chain links TRBV11-1 to TRBJ2-1; TRBD2 agrees at 10 bases. Germline CDR1 is SGHAT and CDR2 is FQDESV (reference sequence). The CDR3 totals 16 residues. Losses at the gene ends were 5 bases for V and 7 bases for J; bases not matched to a gene: 11. The CDR3 nucleotides read TGTGCCAGCAGCGCGGGTAGCGGGAGGTTGTGGAATGAGCAGTTCTTC. Protein: CASSAGSGRLWNEQFF.

At least ten counts were recorded for this clonotype. The genes are TRBV27 and TRBJ2-2; D is uncertain. Germline values: CDR1 MNHEY, CDR2 SMNVEV (reference sequence). V was pared by 3 bases and J by 6 bases, with 14 bases between. This CDR3 has 15 residues. This chain's CDR3 is CASSLARGVAGELFF. The CDR3 bases are TGTGCCAGCAGTTTGGCCCGCGGAGTTGCCGGGGAGCTGTTTTTT.

V usage is TRBV20-1 and J usage is TRBJ2-1; D is ambiguous. CDR3 length: 11 residues. The V gene's germline CDR1 is DFQATT and CDR2 SNEGSKA (reference sequence). V was clipped by 3 bases and J by 3 bases, with 3 bases between them. CDR3 region: CSARVYNEQFF. CDR3 DNA sequence: TGCAGTGCTAGGGTCTACAATGAGCAGTTCTTC.

The chain joins TRBV4-2 to TRBJ2-6, with D perhaps TRBD1 (5 bases). Germline loops: CDR1 LGHNA, CDR2 YNFKEQ. The CDR3 has 17 amino acids. The V end lost 2 bases, the J end lost 0 bases, and 11 bases lay between the germline ends. CDR3 DNA sequence: TGTGCCAGCAGCCAAAGCAGGGATGCCTCTGGGGCCAACGTCCTGACTTTC. Its protein is CASSQSRDASGANVLTF.